This T cell receptor beta chain stems from a study of T-cell memory formation after mild COVID-19. Whole-study findings and limits: Clones that contracted from day 15 to 85 were balanced CD4/CD8, while later expanders leaned CD4+.

V lost 5 bases to trimming and J lost 5 bases; unmatched junction nucleotides: 11. The germline gives CDR1 SGHAT, CDR2 FQNNGV. This CDR3 spans 17 amino acids. This clonotype was counted many times. What it binds is unknown. Using constant-segment primers, 5'RACE produced TCR alpha and TCR beta cDNA libraries carrying sample barcodes and UMIs. TCRdb ran MiXCR on the 5' RACE reads and lists one entry per CDR3 protein. The sample shows 250,000 to 300,000 distinct CDR3 sequences, about 15% of them seen only once. V is TRBV11-2 and J is TRBJ2-5; 13 nucleotides line up with TRBD2. Sequenced material: PBMCs or a T cell subset sorted from them (not recorded which). This clonotype was sampled from a man aged 18-30 years who had mild COVID-19 (a few samples of this study predate the infection). Cell type and time point are not known. This chain's CDR3 is CASSPGLAGLLGETQYF. The CDR3 nucleotides read TGTGCCAGCAGCCCGGGACTAGCGGGGCTCCTGGGGGAGACCCAGTACTTC.